This TCR beta chain appears in the sequencing data of a study of T cell repertoires in cytomegalovirus infection. The wider study: CMV epitopes, recently identified HLA-C-restricted and well-studied HLA-B-restricted, were used. Signatures in public TCR beta sequences pointed to both CMV infection and matching HLA type. Broader study findings: Dominant in the ex vivo response were TCR beta clonotypes restricted by HLA-C and specific for CMV. Carriers of CMV plus the relevant HLA were identified by cumulative public TCR beta family frequency.

TCRdb called the reads again in MiXCR, with one record for every CDR3 protein. The sample has around 540,000 distinct CDR3 sequences; more than 30% are singletons. Germline lookup yields CDR1 DFQATT and CDR2 SNEGSKA (reference sequence). Trimming cost V 7 bases and J 4 bases; bases outside gene matches: 15. The CDR3 extends over 16 amino acids. This clonotype was counted a few times. No antigen is known for it. The sequence derives from a human donor in good health (CMV status not recorded). Some clones in this sample may be carry-over from other donors' samples. The J gene is TRBJ2-2, the V gene TRBV20-1, with 7 bases fitting TRBD2. The source was cultured PBMCs, collected from culture after CMV antigen stimulation. The CDR3 protein is CSVFRPRGGITGELFF. In DNA form, the CDR3 reads TGCAGTGTTTTTCGCCCCCGGGGAGGGATCACCGGGGAGCTGTTTTTT.